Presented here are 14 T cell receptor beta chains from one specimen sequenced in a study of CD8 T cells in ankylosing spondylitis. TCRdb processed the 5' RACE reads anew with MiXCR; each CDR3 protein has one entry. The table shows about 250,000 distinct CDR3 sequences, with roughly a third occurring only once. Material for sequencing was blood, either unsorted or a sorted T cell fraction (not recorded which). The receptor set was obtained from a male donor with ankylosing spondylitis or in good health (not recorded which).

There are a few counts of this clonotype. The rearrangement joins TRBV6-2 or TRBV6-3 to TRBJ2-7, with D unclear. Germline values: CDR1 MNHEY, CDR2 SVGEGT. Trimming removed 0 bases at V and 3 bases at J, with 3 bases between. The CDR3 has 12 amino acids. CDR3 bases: TGTGCCAGCAGTTACTCGTTCTACGAGCAGTACTTC. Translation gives CASSYSFYEQYF.

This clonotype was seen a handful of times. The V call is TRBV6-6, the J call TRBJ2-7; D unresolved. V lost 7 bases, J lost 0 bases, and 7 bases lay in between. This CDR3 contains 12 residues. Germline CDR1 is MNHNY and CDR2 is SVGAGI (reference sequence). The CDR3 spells CASTPSSYEQYF. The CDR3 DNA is TGTGCCAGCACCCCAAGCTCCTACGAGCAGTACTTC.

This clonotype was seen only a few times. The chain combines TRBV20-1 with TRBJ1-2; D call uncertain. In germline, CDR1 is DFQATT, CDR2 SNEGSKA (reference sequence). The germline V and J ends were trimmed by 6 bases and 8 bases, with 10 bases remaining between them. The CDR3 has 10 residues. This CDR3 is CSAPLEGYTF. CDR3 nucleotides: TGCAGTGCCCCCTTGGAAGGCTACACCTTC.

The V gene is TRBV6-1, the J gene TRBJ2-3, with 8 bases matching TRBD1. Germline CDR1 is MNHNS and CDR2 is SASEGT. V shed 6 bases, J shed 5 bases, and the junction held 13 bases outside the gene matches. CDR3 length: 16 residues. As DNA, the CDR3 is TGTGCCAGCAGCTCACGGTGGGCAGGGGGCTTAGATACGCAGTATTTT. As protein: CASSSRWAGGLDTQYF.

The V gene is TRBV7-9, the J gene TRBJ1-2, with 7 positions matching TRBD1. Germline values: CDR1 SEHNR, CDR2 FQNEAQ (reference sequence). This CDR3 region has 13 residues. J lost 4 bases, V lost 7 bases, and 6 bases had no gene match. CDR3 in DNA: TGTGCCAGCACAACGACAGGGCTCTATGGCTACACCTTC. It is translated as CASTTTGLYGYTF. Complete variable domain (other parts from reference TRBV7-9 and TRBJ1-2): DTGVSQNPRHKITKRGQNVTFRCDPISEHNRLYWYRQTLGQGPEFLTYFQNEAQLEKSRLLSDRFSAERPKGSFSTLEIQRTEQGDSAMYLCASTTTGLYGYTFGSGTRLTVV.

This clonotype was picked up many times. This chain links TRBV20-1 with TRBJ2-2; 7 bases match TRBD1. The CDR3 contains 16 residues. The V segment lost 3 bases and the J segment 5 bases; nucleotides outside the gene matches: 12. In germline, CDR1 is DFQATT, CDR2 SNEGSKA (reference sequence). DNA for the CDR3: TGCAGTGCTAGTACCGGGGCTAGCAGGGGGACCGGGGAGCTGTTTTTT. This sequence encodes CSASTGASRGTGELFF.

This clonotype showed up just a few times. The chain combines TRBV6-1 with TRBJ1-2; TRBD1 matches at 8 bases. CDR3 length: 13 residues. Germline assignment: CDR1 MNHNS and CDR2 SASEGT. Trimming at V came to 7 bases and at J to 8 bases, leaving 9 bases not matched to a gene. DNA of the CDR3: TGTGCCAGCACCGATCCCGGACAGGGCGGCTACACCTTC. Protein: CASTDPGQGGYTF.

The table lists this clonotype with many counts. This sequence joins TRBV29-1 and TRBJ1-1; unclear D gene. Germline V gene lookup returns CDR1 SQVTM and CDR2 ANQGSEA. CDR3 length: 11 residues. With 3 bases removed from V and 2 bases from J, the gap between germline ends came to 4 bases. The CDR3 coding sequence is TGCAGCGTTGACAGTAACACTGAAGCTTTCTTT. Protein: CSVDSNTEAFF. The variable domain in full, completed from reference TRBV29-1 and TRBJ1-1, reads SAVISQKPSRDICQRGTSLTIQCQVDSQVTMMFWYRQQPGQSLTLIATANQGSEATYESGFVIDKFPISRPNLTFSTLTVSNMSPEDSSIYLCSVDSNTEAFFGQGTRLTVV.

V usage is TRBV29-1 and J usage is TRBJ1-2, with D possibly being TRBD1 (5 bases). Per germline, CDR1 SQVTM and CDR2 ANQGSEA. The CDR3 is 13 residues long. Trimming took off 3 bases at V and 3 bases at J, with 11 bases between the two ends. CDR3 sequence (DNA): TGCAGCGTTGACGGGACGGAGCACTATGGCTACACCTTC. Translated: CSVDGTEHYGYTF.

CDR3 DNA: TGTGCCAGTAGGCTGGGGGCCAACGTCCTGACTTTC. Protein: CASRLGANVLTF. The J gene is TRBJ2-6, the V gene TRBV12-3 or TRBV12-4; no reliable D call. V was clipped by 9 bases and J by 4 bases, with 7 bases between them. This CDR3 has 12 amino acids.

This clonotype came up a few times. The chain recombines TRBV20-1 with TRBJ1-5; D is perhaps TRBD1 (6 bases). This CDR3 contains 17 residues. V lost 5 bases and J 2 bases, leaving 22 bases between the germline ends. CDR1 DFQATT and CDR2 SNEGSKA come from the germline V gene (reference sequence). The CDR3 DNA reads TGCAGTGCTCCCGGAGGGGGGTCAGGGATGGGCAATCAGCCCCAGCATTTT. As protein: CSAPGGGSGMGNQPQHF.

The CDR3 DNA reads as TGCAGTGCTAGAGATCCCCGAACAGGGGACGGGGGCTACACCTTC. Its translation is CSARDPRTGDGGYTF. The rearrangement links TRBV20-1 to TRBJ1-2; 7 nucleotides match TRBD1. CDR1 and CDR2 (germline): DFQATT, SNEGSKA (reference sequence). J gave up 8 bases and V 0 bases, and 12 bases lay outside the gene matches. CDR3 length equals 15 residues.

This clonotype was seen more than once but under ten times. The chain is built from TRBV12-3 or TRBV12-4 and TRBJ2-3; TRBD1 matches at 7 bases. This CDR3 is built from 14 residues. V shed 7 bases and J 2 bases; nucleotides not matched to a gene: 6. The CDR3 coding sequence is TGTGCCAGCACCACAGGGGCAATCACAGATACGCAGTATTTT. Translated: CASTTGAITDTQYF.

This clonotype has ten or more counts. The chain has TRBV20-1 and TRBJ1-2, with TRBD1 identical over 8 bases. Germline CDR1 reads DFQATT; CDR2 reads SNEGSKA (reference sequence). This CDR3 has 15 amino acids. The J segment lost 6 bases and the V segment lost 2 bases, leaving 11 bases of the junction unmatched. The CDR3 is CSARNTGGEWNGYTF. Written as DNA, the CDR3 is TGCAGTGCTAGAAACACAGGGGGGGAGTGGAATGGCTACACCTTC.